This TCR beta chain was obtained from a study of T-cell reconstitution after alpha-beta-depleted transplantation in children. The CDR3 sequence is 17 residues long. With V trimmed by 0 bases and J by 0 bases, 4 bases remained unmatched. The germline V gene encodes CDR1 LGHNA and CDR2 YSLEER. The authors prepared the TCRbeta library with unique molecular identifiers. TCRdb ran MiXCR on the PCR reads and lists one entry per CDR3 protein. The sample includes 450,000 to 600,000 distinct CDR3 sequences, about 33% of them seen just once. The chain couples TRBV4-3 to TRBJ2-3; 9 bases match TRBD2. The clonotype comes from a human donor who donated a stem cell graft to a child with aplastic anemia. The starting material was PBMCs from the stem cell graft donor, obtained from the stem cell graft. The CDR3 nucleotides read TGCGCCAGCAGCCAAGATGTGCTAGCGGGGAGCACAGATACGCAGTATTTT. It yields the protein CASSQDVLAGSTDTQYF.